These 3 T cell receptor beta chains share one sample of origin, sequenced in a study of CD8+CD57+ T cells in acquired aplastic anemia. Template material for TCR beta VDJ and CDR3 profiling consisted of genomic DNA. TCRdb reprocessed the reads via MiXCR and lists one record per CDR3 protein. The sample contains 150,000 to 200,000 distinct CDR3 sequences, 50% to 75% of which appear only once. The sample was sorted CD4+, CD8+, or CD8+CD57+ T cells (not recorded which) from PBMCs. Receptors were obtained from a human donor in good health.

As DNA, the CDR3 is TGTGCCAGCAGTGGGACTAGCGGGAGTGGTCCAGATACGCAGTATTTT. Its protein is CASSGTSGSGPDTQYF. The chain recombines TRBV2 with TRBJ2-3; 13 positions match TRBD2. Germline CDR1 SNHLY, CDR2 FYNNEI. After removal of 4 bases from V and 4 bases from J, the junction contained 5 bases not matched to a gene. The CDR3 is 16 residues long.

The CDR3 DNA reads as TGTGCCAGCGGGGGGACCGATACCTACGAGCAGTACTTC. This encodes CASGGTDTYEQYF. The V and J genes are TRBV2 and TRBJ2-7, with D tentatively TRBD2 (6 bases). V was cut by 8 bases and J by 2 bases, with 13 bases left in between. The germline V gene encodes CDR1 SNHLY and CDR2 FYNNEI. The CDR3 runs to 13 residues.

This clonotype was detected only a few times. The rearrangement joins TRBV2 to TRBJ1-2; D unclear. V was pared by 2 bases and J by 13 bases, with 11 bases between. Germline CDR1 is SNHLY and CDR2 is FYNNEI. The CDR3 consists of 11 residues. The DNA of the CDR3 is TGTGCCAGCAGTGAATCGGTGGCAGCCACCTTC. Translating gives CASSESVAATF.